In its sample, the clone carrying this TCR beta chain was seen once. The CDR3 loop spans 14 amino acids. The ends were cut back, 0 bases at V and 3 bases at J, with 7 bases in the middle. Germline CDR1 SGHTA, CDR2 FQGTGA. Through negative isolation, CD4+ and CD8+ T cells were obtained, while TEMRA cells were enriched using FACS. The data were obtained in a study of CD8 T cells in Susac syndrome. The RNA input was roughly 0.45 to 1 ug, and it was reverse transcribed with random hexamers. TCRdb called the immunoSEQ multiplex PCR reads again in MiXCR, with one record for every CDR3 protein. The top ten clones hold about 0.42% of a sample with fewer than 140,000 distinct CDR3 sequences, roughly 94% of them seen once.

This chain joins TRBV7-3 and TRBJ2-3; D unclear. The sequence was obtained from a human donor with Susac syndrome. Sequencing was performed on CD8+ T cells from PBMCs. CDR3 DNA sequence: TGTGCCAGCAGCTTAACGTGGGGAACAGATACGCAGTATTTT. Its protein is CASSLTWGTDTQYF.